The rows below give T cell receptor beta chains drawn from one sample of a study of immune evolution from preneoplasia to lung adenocarcinoma. Profiled with immunoSEQ multiplex PCR; TCRdb holds only in-frame clones, not every one. This sample yields about 7,000 clones, of which roughly 80% are seen a single time; approximately 6.9% belongs to the top ten. The sequenced sample consisted of FFPE adjacent normal lung tissue. The receptors were sampled from a person between 60 and 80 years old with lung adenocarcinoma. Each CDR3 is given with its conserved first and last residue. Fields, in order: CDR3 protein, CDR3 DNA, J gene, clone size, V gene, D gene. The D gene is left open where the match is weak. A row's size may be missing; if present it is once, few, many or a size class.

CDR3 protein: CASSLDDTGTGPFNEQFF
CDR3 DNA: TGTGCCAGCAGCCTAGACGATACCGGGACAGGACCTTTCAATGAGCAGTTCTTC
J gene: TRBJ2-1
clone size: NA
V gene: TRBV11-2
D gene: TRBD1

CDR3 protein: CASSGLTGVGNEQFF
CDR3 DNA: TGTGCCAGCAGTGGCTTGACAGGGGTGGGGAATGAGCAGTTCTTC
J gene: TRBJ2-1
clone size: NA
V gene: TRBV6-5
D gene: TRBD1

CDR3 protein: CASSLVGTAYEQYF
CDR3 DNA: TGTGCCAGCAGCTTAGTAGGGACAGCTTACGAGCAGTACTTC
J gene: TRBJ2-7
clone size: medium-sized
V gene: TRBV11-2
D gene: TRBD1

CDR3 protein: CASSGGRTPNYGYTF
CDR3 DNA: TGTGCCAGCAGCGGGGGGAGGACTCCTAACTATGGCTACACCTTC
J gene: TRBJ1-2
clone size: NA
V gene: TRBV5-4
D gene: NA

CDR3 protein: CASSYGGSSTEAFF
CDR3 DNA: TGTGCCAGCAGTTACGGGGGCAGTTCCACTGAAGCTTTCTTT
J gene: TRBJ1-1
clone size: once
V gene: TRBV6-5
D gene: NA

CDR3 protein: CASSVLAGWAREQFF
CDR3 DNA: TGCGCCAGCAGTGTGCTAGCGGGATGGGCGCGAGAGCAGTTCTTC
J gene: TRBJ2-1
clone size: NA
V gene: TRBV10-1
D gene: TRBD2

CDR3 protein: CASSYKAGGGYNEQFF
CDR3 DNA: TGTGCCAGCAGTTACAAGGCGGGAGGCGGCTACAATGAGCAGTTCTTC
J gene: TRBJ2-1
clone size: few
V gene: TRBV6-5
D gene: TRBD2

CDR3 protein: CASSSYQLGSETQYF
CDR3 DNA: TGTGCTAGCAGCTCCTATCAACTCGGTAGCGAGACCCAGTACTTC
J gene: TRBJ2-5
clone size: NA
V gene: TRBV7-7
D gene: NA

CDR3 protein: CASSPDLGIDTQYF
CDR3 DNA: TGCGCCAGCAGCCCGGACCTTGGGATAGATACGCAGTATTTT
J gene: TRBJ2-3
clone size: few
V gene: TRBV5-1
D gene: NA

CDR3 protein: CASSQEGSGGRGLTDTIYF
CDR3 DNA: TGCGCCAGCAGCCAAGAAGGATCGGGTGGCAGGGGGCTGACAGACACCATATATTTT
J gene: TRBJ1-3
clone size: few
V gene: TRBV4-1
D gene: TRBD1

CDR3 protein: CASSLGDSFPTEAFF
CDR3 DNA: TGTGCCAGCAGCTTAGGGGACAGCTTTCCCACTGAAGCTTTCTTT
J gene: TRBJ1-1
clone size: NA
V gene: TRBV7-6
D gene: TRBD1

CDR3 protein: CASSTPWTSENTGELFF
CDR3 DNA: TGTGCCAGTAGTACCCCGTGGACTAGCGAGAACACCGGGGAGCTGTTTTTT
J gene: TRBJ2-2
clone size: few
V gene: TRBV19
D gene: TRBD2

CDR3 protein: CASSLVGGPDQETQYF
CDR3 DNA: TGTGCCAGCAGCTTGGTCGGGGGTCCCGACCAAGAGACCCAGTACTTC
J gene: TRBJ2-5
clone size: few
V gene: TRBV5-4
D gene: NA

CDR3 protein: CASSQTGATEAFF
CDR3 DNA: TGTGCCAGTAGCCAGACAGGGGCCACTGAAGCTTTCTTT
J gene: TRBJ1-1
clone size: NA
V gene: TRBV19
D gene: TRBD1

CDR3 protein: CASSLIGSQETQYF
CDR3 DNA: TGTGCCAGCAGTTTAATTGGCAGCCAAGAGACCCAGTACTTC
J gene: TRBJ2-5
clone size: NA
V gene: TRBV28
D gene: NA

CDR3 protein: CASSYRDRGDTQYF
CDR3 DNA: TGTGCCAGCAGTTACAGGGACCGAGGAGATACGCAGTATTTT
J gene: TRBJ2-3
clone size: NA
V gene: TRBV6-5
D gene: NA

CDR3 protein: CASSFRGNTGELFF
CDR3 DNA: TGTGCCAGCAGTTTCAGGGGAAACACCGGGGAGCTGTTTTTT
J gene: TRBJ2-2
clone size: once
V gene: TRBV6-5
D gene: NA

CDR3 protein: CATSSFLGRGATDTGELFF
CDR3 DNA: TGTGCCACCAGCAGCTTTTTAGGTAGGGGGGCGACGGACACCGGGGAGCTGTTTTTT
J gene: TRBJ2-2
clone size: few
V gene: TRBV15
D gene: NA

CDR3 protein: CAWAGGATNEKLFF
CDR3 DNA: TGTGCCTGGGCAGGGGGCGCAACTAATGAAAAACTGTTTTTT
J gene: TRBJ1-4
clone size: NA
V gene: TRBV30
D gene: TRBD1

CDR3 protein: CASSLWGRPTDTQYF
CDR3 DNA: TGTGCCAGCAGCTTATGGGGGAGACCCACAGATACGCAGTATTTT
J gene: TRBJ2-3
clone size: NA
V gene: TRBV11-2
D gene: NA

CDR3 protein: CASSRLQGDEQFF
CDR3 DNA: TGTGCCAGTAGTAGACTCCAGGGTGATGAGCAGTTCTTC
J gene: TRBJ2-1
clone size: NA
V gene: TRBV19
D gene: NA

CDR3 protein: CASSRQGDYGYTF
CDR3 DNA: TGTGCCAGCAGCCGACAGGGGGACTATGGCTACACCTTC
J gene: TRBJ1-2
clone size: few
V gene: TRBV11-2
D gene: TRBD1

CDR3 protein: CASSPTGKTYEQYF
CDR3 DNA: TGTGCCAGCTCACCGACAGGGAAAACCTACGAGCAGTACTTC
J gene: TRBJ2-7
clone size: NA
V gene: TRBV18
D gene: TRBD1

CDR3 protein: CASSEDYLIYGYTF
CDR3 DNA: TGTGCCAGCAGTGAAGACTACCTAATCTATGGCTACACCTTC
J gene: TRBJ1-2
clone size: NA
V gene: TRBV6-1
D gene: NA

CDR3 protein: CASSRDSLDTQYF
CDR3 DNA: TGTGCCAGCAGCCGGGACAGCCTAGATACGCAGTATTTT
J gene: TRBJ2-3
clone size: NA
V gene: TRBV2
D gene: TRBD1

CDR3 protein: CASSQENRRFNEQFF
CDR3 DNA: TGCGCCAGCAGCCAAGAGAACCGCAGGTTCAATGAGCAGTTCTTC
J gene: TRBJ2-1
clone size: NA
V gene: TRBV4-1
D gene: NA

CDR3 protein: CASSLSGSQGSGANVLTF
CDR3 DNA: TGCGCCAGCAGCTTGTCAGGAAGTCAAGGGTCTGGGGCCAACGTCCTGACTTTC
J gene: TRBJ2-6
clone size: NA
V gene: TRBV5-1
D gene: NA

CDR3 protein: CASSNKVGLAGVTDTQYF
CDR3 DNA: TGTGCCAGCAGCAACAAGGTAGGACTAGCGGGAGTGACAGATACGCAGTATTTT
J gene: TRBJ2-3
clone size: once
V gene: TRBV21-1
D gene: NA

CDR3 protein: CASSPGPNTEAFF
CDR3 DNA: TGTGCCAGCTCACCAGGACCGAACACTGAAGCTTTCTTT
J gene: TRBJ1-1
clone size: once
V gene: TRBV18
D gene: NA

CDR3 protein: CASRFGNKYPTDTQYF
CDR3 DNA: TGTGCCAGCAGATTCGGGAATAAATATCCTACAGATACGCAGTATTTT
J gene: TRBJ2-3
clone size: NA
V gene: TRBV28
D gene: NA

CDR3 protein: CASSLNPGVEDTQYF
CDR3 DNA: TGTGCCAGCAGTTTAAATCCCGGGGTGGAAGATACGCAGTATTTT
J gene: TRBJ2-3
clone size: NA
V gene: TRBV28
D gene: NA

CDR3 protein: CAISESAGQGSNGETQYF
CDR3 DNA: TGTGCCATCAGTGAGTCTGCGGGACAGGGGAGTAATGGGGAGACCCAGTACTTC
J gene: TRBJ2-5
clone size: NA
V gene: TRBV10-3
D gene: TRBD1

CDR3 protein: CAISDRGYEQYF
CDR3 DNA: TGTGCCATCAGTGACAGGGGTTACGAGCAGTACTTC
J gene: TRBJ2-7
clone size: NA
V gene: TRBV10-3
D gene: NA

CDR3 protein: CASSLTPSGRKGNEQFF
CDR3 DNA: TGTGCCAGCAGCTTAACCCCTAGCGGGAGGAAGGGGAATGAGCAGTTCTTC
J gene: TRBJ2-1
clone size: few
V gene: TRBV11-2
D gene: TRBD2

CDR3 protein: CASSLGQHTDTQYF
CDR3 DNA: TGCGCCAGCAGCTTGGGGCAACACACAGATACGCAGTATTTT
J gene: TRBJ2-3
clone size: once
V gene: TRBV5-1
D gene: NA

CDR3 protein: CASSMGQGEAGANVLTF
CDR3 DNA: TGTGCCAGTAGTATGGGACAGGGCGAGGCTGGGGCCAACGTCCTGACTTTC
J gene: TRBJ2-6
clone size: NA
V gene: TRBV19
D gene: TRBD1

CDR3 protein: CASNPPRTGDLGSEKLFF
CDR3 DNA: TGTGCCAGCAACCCCCCCAGGACAGGGGACCTTGGGAGTGAAAAACTGTTTTTT
J gene: TRBJ1-4
clone size: NA
V gene: TRBV27
D gene: TRBD1

CDR3 protein: CASSPGQLNEKLFF
CDR3 DNA: TGCGCCAGCAGCCCGGGACAGCTCAATGAAAAACTGTTTTTT
J gene: TRBJ1-4
clone size: NA
V gene: TRBV5-1
D gene: TRBD1

CDR3 protein: CASSLGDNTDTQYF
CDR3 DNA: TGCGCCAGCAGCTTGGGGGACAACACAGATACGCAGTATTTT
J gene: TRBJ2-3
clone size: NA
V gene: TRBV5-1
D gene: NA

CDR3 protein: CASSSPDSFGNEQFF
CDR3 DNA: TGTGCCAGCAGCTCTCCCGACAGTTTTGGAAATGAGCAGTTCTTC
J gene: TRBJ2-1
clone size: NA
V gene: TRBV6-6
D gene: NA

CDR3 protein: CASSLLSTRFSSYNEQFF
CDR3 DNA: TGTGCCAGCAGCTTGCTGTCTACTCGTTTTAGCTCCTACAATGAGCAGTTCTTC
J gene: TRBJ2-1
clone size: NA
V gene: TRBV11-2
D gene: NA

CDR3 protein: CSAGTGDDTDTQYF
CDR3 DNA: TGCAGCGCCGGGACAGGGGACGACACAGATACGCAGTATTTT
J gene: TRBJ2-3
clone size: NA
V gene: TRBV29-1
D gene: TRBD1

CDR3 protein: CASSDGRGETQYF
CDR3 DNA: TGCGCCAGCAGTGATGGTAGGGGGGAGACCCAGTACTTC
J gene: TRBJ2-5
clone size: few
V gene: TRBV10-1
D gene: NA

CDR3 protein: CAIQSRAQETQYF
CDR3 DNA: TGTGCCATCCAAAGCAGGGCCCAAGAGACCCAGTACTTC
J gene: TRBJ2-5
clone size: NA
V gene: TRBV10-3
D gene: NA

CDR3 protein: CASSSGPTDTDTQYF
CDR3 DNA: TGTGCCAGCAGCTCTGGGCCGACAGACACAGATACGCAGTATTTT
J gene: TRBJ2-3
clone size: once
V gene: TRBV5-4
D gene: NA

CDR3 protein: CASGLGGLGANTEAFF
CDR3 DNA: TGTGCTAGTGGTTTGGGGGGGCTCGGTGCGAACACTGAAGCTTTCTTT
J gene: TRBJ1-1
clone size: NA
V gene: TRBV12-5
D gene: NA

CDR3 protein: CASSTHRGTEAFF
CDR3 DNA: TGTGCCAGCAGCACCCACAGGGGGACTGAAGCTTTCTTT
J gene: TRBJ1-1
clone size: once
V gene: TRBV7-2
D gene: TRBD1

CDR3 protein: CASRTSGGSYEQYF
CDR3 DNA: TGTGCCAGCAGGACTAGCGGGGGCTCCTACGAGCAGTACTTC
J gene: TRBJ2-7
clone size: few
V gene: TRBV7-2
D gene: TRBD2

CDR3 protein: CASSQDGDTGELFF
CDR3 DNA: TGCGCCAGCAGCCAAGATGGGGATACCGGGGAGCTGTTTTTT
J gene: TRBJ2-2
clone size: NA
V gene: TRBV4-3
D gene: NA

CDR3 protein: CAWSAQVHTEAFF
CDR3 DNA: TGTGCCTGGAGTGCGCAGGTTCACACTGAAGCTTTCTTT
J gene: TRBJ1-1
clone size: NA
V gene: TRBV30
D gene: NA

CDR3 protein: CASSERDRDNGYTF
CDR3 DNA: TGTGCCAGCAGTGAAAGGGACAGGGATAATGGCTACACCTTC
J gene: TRBJ1-2
clone size: few
V gene: TRBV25-1
D gene: TRBD1

CDR3 protein: CASSLGAGGRGDYGYTF
CDR3 DNA: TGTGCCAGCAGCTTGGGAGCGGGGGGGCGCGGAGACTATGGCTACACCTTC
J gene: TRBJ1-2
clone size: NA
V gene: TRBV5-4
D gene: NA

CDR3 protein: CASSQEIRRDSNQPQHF
CDR3 DNA: TGCGCCAGCAGCCAAGAAATCAGAAGAGATAGCAATCAGCCCCAGCATTTT
J gene: TRBJ1-5
clone size: NA
V gene: TRBV4-1
D gene: NA

CDR3 protein: CASSPDRSTLNEKLFF
CDR3 DNA: TGTGCCAGCAGCCCCGACAGGAGTACTCTTAATGAAAAACTGTTTTTT
J gene: TRBJ1-4
clone size: large
V gene: TRBV7-8
D gene: NA

CDR3 protein: CASSLTWGTQPRDYGYTF
CDR3 DNA: TGTGCCAGCAGTTTAACGTGGGGCACCCAACCACGGGACTATGGCTACACCTTC
J gene: TRBJ1-2
clone size: few
V gene: TRBV28
D gene: NA

CDR3 protein: CASSSQGSYEQYF
CDR3 DNA: TGTGCCAGCAGTTCACAGGGATCCTACGAGCAGTACTTC
J gene: TRBJ2-7
clone size: NA
V gene: TRBV6-5
D gene: NA

CDR3 protein: CASSRETELRGTGELFF
CDR3 DNA: TGTGCCAGCAGCCGGGAGACAGAGCTCCGAGGCACCGGGGAGCTGTTTTTT
J gene: TRBJ2-2
clone size: NA
V gene: TRBV4-2
D gene: NA

CDR3 protein: CASSLYEQYF
CDR3 DNA: TGTGCCAGCAGCTTATACGAGCAGTACTTC
J gene: TRBJ2-7
clone size: NA
V gene: TRBV7-8
D gene: NA

CDR3 protein: CASSLNQETQYF
CDR3 DNA: TGTGCCAGCAGTCTAAACCAAGAGACCCAGTACTTC
J gene: TRBJ2-5
clone size: few
V gene: TRBV6-6
D gene: NA